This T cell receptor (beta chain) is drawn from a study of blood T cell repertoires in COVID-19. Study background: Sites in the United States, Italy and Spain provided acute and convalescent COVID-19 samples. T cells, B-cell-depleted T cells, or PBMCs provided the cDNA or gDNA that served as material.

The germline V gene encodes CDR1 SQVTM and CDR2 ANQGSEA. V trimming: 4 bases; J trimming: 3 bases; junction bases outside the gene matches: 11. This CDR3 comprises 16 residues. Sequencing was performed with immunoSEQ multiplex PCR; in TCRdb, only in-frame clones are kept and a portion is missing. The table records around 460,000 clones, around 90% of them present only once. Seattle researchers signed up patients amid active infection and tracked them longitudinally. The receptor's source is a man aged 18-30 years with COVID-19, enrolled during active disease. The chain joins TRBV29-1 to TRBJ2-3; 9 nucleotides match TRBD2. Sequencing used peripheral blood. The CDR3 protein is CSVGLFQRGATDTQYF. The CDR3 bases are TGCAGCGTTGGATTATTCCAGCGGGGGGCTACAGATACGCAGTATTTT.